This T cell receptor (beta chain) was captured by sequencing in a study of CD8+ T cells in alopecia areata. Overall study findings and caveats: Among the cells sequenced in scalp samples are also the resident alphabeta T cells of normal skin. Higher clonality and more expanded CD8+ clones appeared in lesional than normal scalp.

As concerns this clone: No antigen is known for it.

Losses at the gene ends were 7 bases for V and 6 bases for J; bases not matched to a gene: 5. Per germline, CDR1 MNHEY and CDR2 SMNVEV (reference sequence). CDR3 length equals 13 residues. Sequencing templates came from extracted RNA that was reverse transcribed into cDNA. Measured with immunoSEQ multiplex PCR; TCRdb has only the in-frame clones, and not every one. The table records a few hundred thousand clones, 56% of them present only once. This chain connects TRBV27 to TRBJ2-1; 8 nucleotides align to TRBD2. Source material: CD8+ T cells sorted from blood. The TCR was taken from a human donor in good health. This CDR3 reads CASTSGGLNEQFF. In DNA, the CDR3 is TGTGCCAGCACAAGCGGGGGACTCAATGAGCAGTTCTTC.